This T cell receptor (beta chain) was recorded in a study of cytomegalovirus exposure and HLA in healthy donors. CDR1 is SGHTA and CDR2 is FQGNSA in the germline V gene. The CDR3 loop spans 14 amino acids. V lost 0 bases, J lost 3 bases, and 9 bases lay in between. The PCR was carried out with 60 Vbeta primers and 13 Jbeta primers. Clones were read by immunoSEQ multiplex PCR, and TCRdb kept only the in-frame ones, dropping some. The table shows some 90,000 clones, with more than 60% occurring only once. The sequence was obtained from a man in his fifties or sixties in good health and CMV-seronegative. Sequenced material: PBMCs. The chain employs TRBV7-2 and TRBJ2-7; maybe TRBD2 (6 bases). CDR3 bases: TGTGCCAGCAGCTTAGCTACGGGAGTCTACGAGCAGTACTTC. Protein: CASSLATGVYEQYF.